This entry lists 22 T cell receptor beta chains sequenced from one sample in a study of blood T cell repertoires in COVID-19 (TCRdb year 2020). Receptor amplification or capture employed the immunoSEQ multiplex PCR assay. This is the immuneACCESS table as TCRdb keeps it, with only in-frame sequences that have V and J called. A part of the clones is gone; compared with another copy, unresolved V genes explain less than half, and the rest is unexplained. Here the sample has 150,000 to 200,000 clones; roughly 80% occur a single time. The top ten constitute approximately 15% of the sample. Material: peripheral blood. Source of these receptors: a woman older than 75 with acute or convalescent COVID-19.

The chain carries TRBV19 and TRBJ1-6; no definite D call. Germline-derived CDR1 and CDR2 are LNHDA and SQIVND (reference sequence). The CDR3 loop spans 14 amino acids. V lost 10 bases and J 4 bases, leaving 14 bases between the germline ends. In DNA, the CDR3 is TGTGCCACCTCTCCATCGGGGTATAATTCACCCCTCCACTTT. Protein sequence: CATSPSGYNSPLHF.

This clone has just one count. The rearrangement links TRBV11-3 to TRBJ1-1; D may be TRBD1 (5 bases). The ends were cut back, 6 bases at V and 2 bases at J, with 10 bases in the middle. Per the germline V gene, CDR1 is SGHNT and CDR2 is YENEEA. The CDR3 covers 13 residues. The CDR3 here is CASSVDRNTEAFF. CDR3 bases: TGTGCCAGCAGTGTTGACAGAAACACTGAAGCTTTCTTT.

The chain joins TRBV30 to TRBJ1-2; D uncertain. Germline V gene data show CDR1 as GTSNPN and CDR2 as SVGIG (reference sequence). The CDR3 loop spans 12 amino acids. V lost 4 bases and J 8 bases, leaving 14 bases between the germline ends. CDR3 bases: TGTGCCTGGAAAGAGCGGAGGGTAGGCTACACCTTC. Its translation: CAWKERRVGYTF.

This clone has a single count. The chain recombines TRBV7-2 with TRBJ2-3, with D possibly matching TRBD2 (6 bases). The CDR3 has 14 residues. V lost 2 bases and J 5 bases, leaving 11 bases between the germline ends. CDR1 is SGHTA, CDR2 FQGNSA, per germline. The CDR3 DNA sequence: TGTGCCAGCAGCTTATGGCCGACTAGAGATACGCAGTATTTT. Protein product: CASSLWPTRDTQYF.

The gene calls are TRBV12-5 and TRBJ2-2, with D possibly TRBD1 on 7 matching bases. Trimming shortened V by 1 base and J by 6 bases, and 15 bases separated the two germline ends. From germline, CDR1 is LGHNT and CDR2 FRNRAP. CDR3 length: 16 residues. CDR3 nucleotide sequence: TGTGCTAGTGGTTTGGCGGTACAGGGGAGGTCCGGGGAGCTGTTTTTT. Its translation is CASGLAVQGRSGELFF.

The chain links TRBV12-5 to TRBJ2-5; 7 nucleotides agree with TRBD1. Germline V gene data show CDR1 as LGHNT and CDR2 as FRNRAP. This CDR3 has 13 residues. Trimming took 7 bases from V and 5 from J; bases not matched to a gene: 7. The chain's CDR3 is CASANRGRETQYF. The CDR3 DNA reads as TGTGCTAGTGCCAACAGGGGCAGGGAGACCCAGTACTTC.

The chain couples TRBV7-9 to TRBJ1-5; no firm D call. V shed 5 bases and J shed 6 bases, with 17 bases lying between them. The germline CDR1 and CDR2 sequences are SEHNR and FQNEAQ (reference sequence). CDR3 size: 15 residues. The CDR3 spells CASSRTAEVGQPQHF. In nucleotides, the CDR3 is TGTGCCAGCAGCCGGACGGCGGAGGTTGGTCAGCCCCAGCATTTT.

This clone has a single count. This rearrangement joins TRBV28 to TRBJ1-5; 7 bases line up with TRBD1. From germline, CDR1 is MDHEN and CDR2 SYDVKM. This CDR3 is built from 16 residues. After removal of 2 bases from V and 0 bases from J, the junction contained 4 bases not matched to a gene. In DNA, the CDR3 is TGTGCCAGCAGTTTAGACAGGGCGGTTAGCAATCAGCCCCAGCATTTT. Encoded protein: CASSLDRAVSNQPQHF. Drawing the rest from reference TRBV28 and TRBJ1-5, the complete variable domain is DVKVTQSSRYLVKRTGEKVFLECVQDMDHENMFWYRQDPGLGLRLIYFSYDVKMKEKGDIPEGYSVSREKKERFSLILESASTNQTSMYLCASSLDRAVSNQPQHFGDGTRLSIL.

CDR3 loop: CASSSETSGGARGETQYF. The CDR3 nucleotides read TGTGCCAGCAGCTCAGAGACTAGCGGGGGGGCGAGGGGAGAGACCCAGTACTTC. The rearrangement uses TRBV7-2 and TRBJ2-5, with 14 bases that match TRBD2. Germline V gene data show CDR1 as SGHTA and CDR2 as FQGNSA. The CDR3 is 18 residues long. The trim removed 4 bases at V and 4 bases at J, leaving 11 bases unmatched.

This clone was observed a single time. The V call is TRBV7-2, the J call TRBJ2-1; TRBD2 agrees at 10 bases. Germline loops: CDR1 SGHTA, CDR2 FQGNSA. CDR3 length: 16 amino acids. The ends lost 4 bases at V and 7 bases at J; junction bases unmatched: 10. The CDR3 nucleotides read TGTGCCAGCAGCTCCTACAGCGGGAGGGCCGGGAATGAGCAGTTCTTC. Translating gives CASSSYSGRAGNEQFF.

The J gene is TRBJ2-2, the V gene TRBV28; D call uncertain. Germline V gene sequence: CDR1 MDHEN, CDR2 SYDVKM. The CDR3 runs to 11 residues. V shed 4 bases and J shed 7 bases, with 4 bases lying between them. CDR3 nucleotides: TGTGCCAGCAGTTCGGTCGGGGAGCTGTTTTTT. Protein: CASSSVGELFF.

The genes are TRBV30 and TRBJ1-1, with a tentative D call TRBD1 (6 bases). The germline V gene has CDR1 GTSNPN and CDR2 SVGIG (reference sequence). V was cut by 3 bases and J by 1 base, with 12 bases left in between. The CDR3 is 14 residues long. CDR3 sequence: CAWSLGGGNTEAFF. As DNA, the CDR3 is TGTGCCTGGAGCCTAGGGGGGGGGAACACTGAAGCTTTCTTT.

The chain recombines TRBV19 with TRBJ2-1, with 9 bases identical to TRBD2. The CDR3 length is 15 residues. Germline V gene data show CDR1 as LNHDA and CDR2 as SQIVND (reference sequence). V was clipped by 5 bases and J by 9 bases; unmatched bases: 11. CDR3 sequence: CASSPLAGGPGEQFF. Here the CDR3 DNA reads TGTGCCAGTAGTCCTCTCGCGGGAGGGCCCGGTGAGCAGTTCTTC.

The rearrangement joins TRBV10-1 to TRBJ2-3; D not certain. The CDR3 sequence is 14 residues long. Trimming took off 6 bases at V and 0 bases at J, with 10 bases between the two ends. Germline CDR1 WNHNN, CDR2 SYGVQD (reference sequence). The chain's CDR3 is CASSSGLSTDTQYF. CDR3 nucleotides: TGCGCCAGCAGCTCCGGTCTTAGCACAGATACGCAGTATTTT.

The chain combines TRBV24-1 with TRBJ2-4; TRBD2 matches 7 bases. The germline gives CDR1 KGHDR, CDR2 SFDVKD. The CDR3 contains 15 residues. After removal of 4 bases from V and 8 bases from J, the junction contained 10 bases not matched to a gene. This chain's CDR3 is CATSDPRTREHIQYF. The CDR3 region has the DNA TGTGCCACCAGTGACCCCCGGACTAGGGAGCACATTCAGTACTTC.

The gene calls are TRBV29-1 and TRBJ2-1; TRBD2 agrees at 10 bases. The germline V gene has CDR1 SQVTM and CDR2 ANQGSEA. Losses at the gene ends were 8 bases for V and 7 bases for J; bases not matched to a gene: 8. This CDR3 region has 13 residues. Written as DNA, the CDR3 is TGCAGCCATCTAGCGGGAGCCCCTAATGAGCAGTTCTTC. This encodes CSHLAGAPNEQFF.

Only a few counts were recorded for this clone. The chain links TRBV12-3 or TRBV12-4 to TRBJ2-7; a weak D match, TRBD2 (5 bases). Trimming stripped 8 bases from V and 0 bases from J, with 11 bases between. The CDR3 runs 13 residues. The CDR3 coding sequence is TGTGCCAGCCACCGGACTGGCTCCTACGAGCAGTACTTC. Its translation: CASHRTGSYEQYF.

This chain connects TRBV5-8 to TRBJ2-1; D might be TRBD2 (6 bases). V shed 3 bases and J shed 7 bases, with 11 bases lying between them. This CDR3 region has 13 residues. The germline V gene has CDR1 SGHTS and CDR2 YDEGEE. The CDR3 spells CASSSGTVNEQFF. The CDR3 bases are TGTGCCAGCAGCTCCGGGACTGTGAATGAGCAGTTCTTC.

The chain couples TRBV28 to TRBJ2-3; a possible D gene is TRBD1 (5 bases). Trimming shortened V by 2 bases and J by 5 bases, and 23 bases separated the two germline ends. Looked up from germline, CDR1 is MDHEN and CDR2 is SYDVKM. This CDR3 is 18 amino acids long. The CDR3 loop is CASSLRYRQGVRRDTQYF. Written as DNA, the CDR3 is TGTGCCAGCAGTTTAAGGTATCGCCAGGGCGTGCGAAGAGATACGCAGTATTTT.

This clone was seen ten or more times. This chain joins TRBV7-9 and TRBJ1-1; D perhaps matches TRBD1 (5 bases). This CDR3 has 15 residues. Germline V gene sequence: CDR1 SEHNR, CDR2 FQNEAQ (reference sequence). Trimming pared 5 bases from V and 4 bases from J, leaving 17 bases between. Here the CDR3 DNA reads TGTGCCAGCAGCCCCCCTCGCAGGGTGGGCACTGAAGCTTTCTTT. Its protein is CASSPPRRVGTEAFF. Drawing the rest from reference TRBV7-9 and TRBJ1-1, the complete variable domain is DTGVSQNPRHKITKRGQNVTFRCDPISEHNRLYWYRQTLGQGPEFLTYFQNEAQLEKSRLLSDRFSAERPKGSFSTLEIQRTEQGDSAMYLCASSPPRRVGTEAFFGQGTRLTVV.

This chain links TRBV6-1 with TRBJ1-3; D remains ambiguous. The germline V gene has CDR1 MNHNS and CDR2 SASEGT. The CDR3 runs to 12 residues. Trimming pared 5 bases from V and 4 bases from J, leaving 6 bases between. The CDR3 region is CASSSTGNTIYF. The CDR3 coding sequence is TGTGCCAGCAGTTCCACAGGAAACACCATATATTTT.

The V call is TRBV6-1, the J call TRBJ1-1; D may be TRBD1 (5 bases). There are 15 residues in the CDR3. With 2 bases removed from V and 1 base from J, the gap between germline ends came to 11 bases. CDR1 and CDR2 from the germline V gene are MNHNS and SASEGT. The CDR3 region has the DNA TGTGCCAGCAGTGAACCTAATACAGGGAACACTGAAGCTTTCTTT. Encoded protein: CASSEPNTGNTEAFF.